The next 15 T cell receptor beta chains were all read from a single sample in a study of control samples from healthy donors and cancer patients. Some clones are missing from TCRdb's copy, which holds only in-frame ones; the method was immunoSEQ multiplex PCR. Among 130,000 to 150,000 clones listed, roughly 93% were seen once. The sample taken for sequencing was blood. These receptors were taken from a man between 18 and 35 years old in good health.

The genes are TRBV5-5 and TRBJ2-3; D not certain. Germline-derived CDR1 and CDR2 are SGHKS and YYEKEE (reference sequence). Between the trimmed V and J ends, which lost 4 bases and 0 bases, there was a span of 15 bases. The length of the CDR3 is 16 residues. The CDR3 DNA sequence: TGTGCCAGCAGCCTAACCCGGCTTCCTAGCACAGATACGCAGTATTTT. Translation: CASSLTRLPSTDTQYF.

J is TRBJ2-7 and V is TRBV9; D perhaps matches TRBD2 (7 bases). Per germline, CDR1 SGDLS and CDR2 YYNGEE. The CDR3 covers 16 residues. V was clipped by 1 base and J by 7 bases, with 21 bases between them. The CDR3 nucleotides are TGTGCCAGCAGCGTAACGGCAAGGGGGGGCCCGGCGGAGCAGTACTTC. Translation gives CASSVTARGGPAEQYF.

CDR3 region: CASSPRAGVYGYTF. The DNA of the CDR3 is TGTGCCAGTAGTCCGAGGGCAGGGGTCTATGGCTACACCTTC. The genes are TRBV19 and TRBJ1-2; a weak D match, TRBD1 (6 bases). In germline, CDR1 is LNHDA, CDR2 SQIVND (reference sequence). V gave up 5 bases and J gave up 4 bases, with 14 bases separating them. The CDR3 is 14 amino acids.

The chain employs TRBV7-6 and TRBJ1-4; TRBD1 aligns across 9 bases. With V trimmed by 5 bases and J by 6 bases, 4 bases remained unmatched. CDR3 length: 14 residues. Germline V CDR1 and CDR2: SGHVS, FNYEAQ. The CDR3 nucleotides read TGTGCCAGCAGCAGGTGGACAGGGGATGAAAAACTGTTTTTT. Protein: CASSRWTGDEKLFF.

The gene calls are TRBV4-3 and TRBJ2-3; 9 bases agree with TRBD2. Germline V gene sequence: CDR1 LGHNA, CDR2 YSLEER. Trimming cost V 4 bases and J 0 bases; bases outside gene matches: 5. The CDR3 is 16 residues long. In DNA form, the CDR3 reads TGCGCCAGCAGCCCCAGTCTAGCGGGGAGCACAGATACGCAGTATTTT. Translation: CASSPSLAGSTDTQYF.

The CDR3 DNA reads TGCGCCAGCAGAGTACAAAGCGGGAGGGCGGATACGCAGTATTTT. This gives the protein CASRVQSGRADTQYF. The J gene is TRBJ2-3, the V gene TRBV5-1; 10 positions match TRBD2. V lost 5 bases, J lost 6 bases, and 9 bases stayed unmatched. Germline V lookup: CDR1 SGHRS, CDR2 YFSETQ. The CDR3 runs 15 residues.

This clone has a single count. The chain combines TRBV19 with TRBJ1-5; TRBD1 might be the D (5 bases). The germline V gene has CDR1 LNHDA and CDR2 SQIVND (reference sequence). The CDR3 runs 16 residues. Trimming shortened V by 2 bases and J by 4 bases, and 15 bases separated the two germline ends. The CDR3 protein is CASSILGLRTNQPQHF. The CDR3 nucleotides read TGTGCCAGTAGTATATTGGGTCTCAGGACAAATCAGCCCCAGCATTTT.

The rearrangement links TRBV4-1 to TRBJ1-4; D may be TRBD1 (5 bases). From germline, CDR1 is MGHRA and CDR2 YSYEKL. Between the trimmed V and J ends, which lost 3 bases and 8 bases, there was a span of 19 bases. This CDR3 is 16 amino acids long. CDR3 sequence: CASSQGLGALLEKLFF. The CDR3 region has the DNA TGCGCCAGCAGCCAGGGTCTTGGGGCCCTATTAGAAAAACTGTTTTTT.

This clone was counted a single time. This chain joins TRBV11-2 and TRBJ2-7; D is ambiguous. The CDR3 covers 11 residues. The V and J ends lost 10 bases and 5 bases respectively, with 12 bases between them. CDR1 and CDR2 (germline): SGHAT, FQNNGV. CDR3 sequence: CAISRYDEQYF. As DNA, the CDR3 is TGTGCCATCAGTCGGTACGACGAGCAGTACTTC.

The chain joins TRBV5-5 to TRBJ1-5; D gene ambiguous. V was cut by 1 base and J by 5 bases, with 10 bases left in between. Germline CDR1 is SGHKS and CDR2 is YYEKEE (reference sequence). The CDR3 covers 14 residues. This CDR3 reads CASSLRTDHQPQHF. The CDR3 region has the DNA TGTGCCAGCAGCTTGCGGACCGATCATCAGCCCCAGCATTTT.

The V and J genes are TRBV12-3 or TRBV12-4 and TRBJ1-4, with no clear D. CDR3 size: 13 residues. V was cut by 10 bases and J by 8 bases, with 17 bases left in between. The CDR3 here is CATKRVGIEKLFF. For the CDR3, the DNA is TGTGCCACCAAGCGGGTGGGAATCGAAAAACTGTTTTTT.

This rearrangement joins TRBV18 to TRBJ1-3; unclear D gene. Germline V gene data show CDR1 as KGHSH and CDR2 as LQKENI. The CDR3 spans 16 residues. V was trimmed by 6 bases and J by 0 bases, leaving 15 bases between them. The CDR3 is CASSGFMGGSGNTIYF. The CDR3 DNA is TGTGCCAGCTCGGGTTTCATGGGAGGCTCTGGAAACACCATATATTTT.

As concerns this clone: At one end the junction does not follow the germline gene, possibly because of a read error. CDR3 residues: CACSPGRNTEAFF. For the CDR3, the DNA is TGTGCCTGTAGCCCGGGCCGGAACACTGAAGCTTTCTTT. V gene TRBV19 combines with J gene TRBJ1-1; D gene unclear. Per the germline V gene, CDR1 is LNHDA and CDR2 is SQIVND (reference sequence). The CDR3 sequence is 13 residues long.

This sequence joins TRBV7-9 and TRBJ2-1; TRBD1 might be the D (6 bases). The germline gives CDR1 SEHNR, CDR2 FQNEAQ (reference sequence). Trimming pared 5 bases from V and 7 bases from J, leaving 9 bases between. The CDR3 is 12 residues long. The CDR3: CASSPGVNEQFF. CDR3 sequence (DNA): TGTGCCAGCAGCCCAGGGGTGAATGAGCAGTTCTTC.

The chain uses TRBV9 and TRBJ1-2; unclear D gene. This CDR3 is 13 amino acids long. Germline V gene lookup returns CDR1 SGDLS and CDR2 YYNGEE. V was trimmed by 3 bases and J by 5 bases, leaving 11 bases between them. The CDR3 DNA is TGTGCCAGCAGCGCCGGGGAGAGGTATGGCTACACCTTC. It specifies CASSAGERYGYTF.